This record looks at one TCR beta chain sequence and its context. TCRdb's table, derived via immunoSEQ multiplex PCR, lists solely in-frame clones and lacks some. The sample holds more than 150,000 clones; around 80% are singletons and the top ten take approximately 12%. Per germline, CDR1 SGHAT and CDR2 FQNNGV. The ends were cut back, 1 base at V and 7 bases at J, with 11 bases in the middle. The CDR3 extends over 14 amino acids. The source of the sample is a study of blood T cell repertoires in COVID-19. The clonotype comes from a man aged 50-60 years who had recovered from COVID-19. The rearrangement links TRBV11-2 to TRBJ2-1; D call uncertain. The sample consisted of peripheral blood. The CDR3 spells CASSLVLVMNEQFF. The CDR3 DNA is TGTGCCAGCAGCTTAGTCCTAGTTATGAATGAGCAGTTCTTC.